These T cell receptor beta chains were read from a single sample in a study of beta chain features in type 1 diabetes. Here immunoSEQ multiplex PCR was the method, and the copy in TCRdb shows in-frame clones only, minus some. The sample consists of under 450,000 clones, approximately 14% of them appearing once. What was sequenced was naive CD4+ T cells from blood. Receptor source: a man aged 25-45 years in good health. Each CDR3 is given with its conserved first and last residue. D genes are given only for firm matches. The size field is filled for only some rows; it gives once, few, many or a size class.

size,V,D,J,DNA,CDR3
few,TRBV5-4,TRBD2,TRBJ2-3,TGTGCCAGCAGCTTACTAGCGGGTGATACGCAGTATTTT,CASSLLAGDTQYF
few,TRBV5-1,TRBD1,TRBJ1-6,TGCGCCAGCAGTGACGGACAGGGAATTTCACCCCTCCACTTT,CASSDGQGISPLHF
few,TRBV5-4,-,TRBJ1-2,TGTGCCAGCAGCTCCGTCGGTCAAACCTATGGCTACACCTTC,CASSSVGQTYGYTF
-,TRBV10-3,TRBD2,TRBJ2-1,TGTGCCATCAGTGAGAGACTAGCGGACTACAATGAGCAGTTCTTC,CAISERLADYNEQFF
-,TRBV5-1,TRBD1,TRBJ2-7,TGCGCCAGCAGTTATCACCCCGGACAGGGCTCCTACTACGAGCAGTACTTC,CASSYHPGQGSYYEQYF
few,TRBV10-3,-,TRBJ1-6,TGTGCCATCAGTGGGGGGGTTAATTCACCCCTCCACTTT,CAISGGVNSPLHF
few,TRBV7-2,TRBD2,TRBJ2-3,TGTGCCACTCTCACTAGCGGAGTGGCTAGCACAGATACGCAGTATTTT,CATLTSGVASTDTQYF
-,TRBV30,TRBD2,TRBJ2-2,TGTGCCTGGAGTCGGCTAGCGGGAGGTCACGGGGAGCTGTTTTTT,CAWSRLAGGHGELFF
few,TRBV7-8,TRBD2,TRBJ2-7,TGTGCCAGCAGCTTAGGTCTAACTAGCGGGTACTCCTACGAGCAGTACTTC,CASSLGLTSGYSYEQYF
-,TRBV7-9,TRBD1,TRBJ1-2,TGTGCCAGCAGCTTGGTTATTGGGACAGGGAATGGCTACACCTTC,CASSLVIGTGNGYTF
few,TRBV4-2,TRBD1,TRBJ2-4,TGTGCCAGCAGCCCCTGGGACAGGGGTTCGTACATTCAGTACTTC,CASSPWDRGSYIQYF
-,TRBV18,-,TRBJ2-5,TGTGCCAGCTCACTCAAGCCTTTGGCGGGACAAGAGACCCAGTACTTC,CASSLKPLAGQETQYF
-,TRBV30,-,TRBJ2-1,TGTGCCTGGAGTGTAACAAGGGGGTGGAATGAGCAGTTCTTC,CAWSVTRGWNEQFF
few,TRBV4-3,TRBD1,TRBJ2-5,TGCGCCAGCAGCCAGGGACAGGGTAAAGAGACCCAGTACTTC,CASSQGQGKETQYF
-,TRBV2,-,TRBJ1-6,TGTGCCAGTACCGACCCAGGGACACCCCTCCACTTT,CASTDPGTPLHF
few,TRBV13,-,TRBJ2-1,TGTGCCAGCAGCCGCGGCGGGGGCCCGTACAATGAGCAGTTCTTC,CASSRGGGPYNEQFF
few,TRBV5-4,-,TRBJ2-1,TGTGCCAGCAGCCCCAGGGGGGCCGGTTTTTTGCATGAGCAGTTCTTC,CASSPRGAGFLHEQFF
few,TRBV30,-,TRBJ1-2,TGTGCCTGGAGTGTATTATCTTGGAATGAAGGCTACACCTTC,CAWSVLSWNEGYTF
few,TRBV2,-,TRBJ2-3,TGTGCCAGCAGGGTCATCGACACGCAGTATTTT,CASRVIDTQYF
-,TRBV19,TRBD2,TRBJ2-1,TGTGCCAGTAGTAACCCGACTAGCGGGATCCCGTCCTACAATGAGCAGTTCTTC,CASSNPTSGIPSYNEQFF
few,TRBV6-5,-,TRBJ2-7,TGTGCCAGCGGCATCTACGAGCAGTACTTC,CASGIYEQYF
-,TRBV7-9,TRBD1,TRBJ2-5,TGTGCCAGCAGCTCCCGCCGCGGGACAGGGGACCAAGAGACCCAGTACTTC,CASSSRRGTGDQETQYF
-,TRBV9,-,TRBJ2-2,TGTGCCAGCAGCATCCGGACATCAGGCGGGGAGCTGTTTTTT,CASSIRTSGGELFF
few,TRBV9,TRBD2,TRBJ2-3,TGTGCCAGCAGCGCATACCTGACTAGCGGAATCACAGATACGCAGTATTTT,CASSAYLTSGITDTQYF
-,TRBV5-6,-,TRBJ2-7,TGTGCCAGCAACTACAGGGATGGATTGGACGAGCAGTACTTC,CASNYRDGLDEQYF
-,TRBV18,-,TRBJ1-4,TGTGCCAGCTCACCAGGGACGAGGGAAGAAAAACTGTTTTTT,CASSPGTREEKLFF
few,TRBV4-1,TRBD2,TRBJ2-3,TGCGCCAGCAGCCACCCGGGGACTAGCGGTACGCAGTATTTT,CASSHPGTSGTQYF
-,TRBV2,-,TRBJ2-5,TGTGCCAGCCGCACCCAGGAGACCCAGTACTTC,CASRTQETQYF
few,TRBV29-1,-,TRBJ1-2,TGCAGCGTTTTTGAGGGGATGAGCGCTAACTATGGCTACACCTTC,CSVFEGMSANYGYTF
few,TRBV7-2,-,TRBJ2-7,TGTGCCAGCAGCTTAGGTCCCTCTGGCGAGCAGTACTTC,CASSLGPSGEQYF